These T cell receptor beta chains were read from a single sample in a study of long-term antiretroviral therapy in people with HIV. Using immunoSEQ multiplex PCR, the repertoire was profiled, and TCRdb retains in-frame clones only, with some absent. The sample holds fewer than 35,000 clones, 65% to 80% seen once. Material: unsorted PBMCs, obtained 3.1 years after starting antiretroviral therapy. The receptors stem from a woman between 45 and 60 years old with HIV. Both conserved end residues are trimmed from each CDR3.

j_call,v_call,cdr3_aa
TRBJ1-2,TRBV19,ASSILQGARSTNYGYT
TRBJ2-5,TRBV18,ASSPPGLAGGQETQY
TRBJ1-5,TRBV7-9,ASSLAEPLDGQPQH
TRBJ1-4,TRBV10-1,ASSETNRPPNEKLF
TRBJ2-7,TRBV27,ASSRLGTIYEQY
TRBJ2-1,TRBV28,ASSFGTKYNEQF
TRBJ1-3,TRBV30,AWSVGYPNTIY
TRBJ1-2,TRBV30,AWSSRTGPMRYT
TRBJ2-5,TRBV5-4,ASSAGTDQETQY
TRBJ1-5,TRBV5-1,ASSLAGDSNQPQH
TRBJ1-3,TRBV29-1,SASTGGSSGNTIY
TRBJ1-3,TRBV6-5,ASKGTRAPGNTIY
TRBJ1-2,TRBV6-1,ASSGKQFTYT
TRBJ1-5,TRBV2,ASSKTQGGDQPQH
TRBJ1-1,TRBV18,ASSPSVGTEAF
TRBJ1-1,TRBV5-1,ASSHRTGGNEAF
TRBJ2-3,TRBV4-1,ASSPGQGRTDTQY
TRBJ1-6,TRBV9,ASSAGGQYNSPLH
TRBJ1-1,TRBV27,ASSLGPEAF
TRBJ2-2,TRBV7-8,ASSLMGQGYTGELF
TRBJ1-2,TRBV6-1,ASSDRTGGNYGYT
TRBJ1-5,TRBV6-5,ASSYSLHNNQPQH
TRBJ2-2,TRBV27,ASRSGAGELF
TRBJ2-2,TRBV15,ATSRDSAGGRELF
TRBJ2-3,TRBV29-1,SLLGDRTRGTDTQY
TRBJ2-3,TRBV5-6,ASFGATDTQY
TRBJ2-1,TRBV30,AWRVAGGRGEQF
TRBJ2-2,TRBV5-1,ASSLDRADTGELF
TRBJ2-3,TRBV18,ASSPTSGGTDTQY
TRBJ1-2,TRBV11-2,ASSQSRDYYGYT
TRBJ1-5,TRBV5-1,ASSPGTVNQPQH
TRBJ2-3,TRBV27,ASSLPTDTQY
TRBJ1-3,TRBV15,ATSRDRVGNTIY
TRBJ2-2,TRBV2,ASSESGVHTGELF
TRBJ1-3,TRBV9,ASTPGGTGAGNTIY
TRBJ1-3,TRBV5-1,ASSYQETRSGNTIY
TRBJ1-5,TRBV6-5,ASAAGNSNQPQH
TRBJ2-3,TRBV27,ASRDMSGGKSDTQY
TRBJ1-5,TRBV9,ATAEEGSGNQPQH
TRBJ2-7,TRBV7-9,ASSPVQRGGSMQQY
TRBJ1-2,TRBV27,ASKGSRDGYGYT